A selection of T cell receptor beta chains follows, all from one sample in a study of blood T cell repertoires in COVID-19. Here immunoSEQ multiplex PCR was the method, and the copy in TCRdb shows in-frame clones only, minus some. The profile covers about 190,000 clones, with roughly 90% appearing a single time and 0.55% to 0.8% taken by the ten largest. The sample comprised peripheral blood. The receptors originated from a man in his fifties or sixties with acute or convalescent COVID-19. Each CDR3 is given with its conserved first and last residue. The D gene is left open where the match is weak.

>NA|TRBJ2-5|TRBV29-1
CSVPRGVSRETQYF
TGCAGCGTCCCAAGAGGTGTTAGCAGAGAGACCCAGTACTTC
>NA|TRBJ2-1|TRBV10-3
CAISDGGARSYNEQFF
TGTGCCATCAGTGACGGCGGGGCTAGGTCCTACAATGAGCAGTTCTTC
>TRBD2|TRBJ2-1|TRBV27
CASTRGTSGSNEQFF
TGTGCCAGCACCCGGGGGACTAGCGGGAGTAATGAGCAGTTCTTC
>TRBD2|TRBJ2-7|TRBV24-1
CATSDYYGGRAYEQYF
TGTGCCACCAGTGATTACTATGGCGGGAGGGCCTACGAGCAGTACTTC
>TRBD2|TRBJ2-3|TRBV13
CASSARTSGGADTQYF
TGTGCCAGCAGCGCGAGGACTAGCGGGGGGGCGGATACGCAGTATTTT
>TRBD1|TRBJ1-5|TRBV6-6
CASSYPTGGSNQPQHF
TGTGCCAGCAGTTACCCGACAGGGGGCAGCAATCAGCCCCAGCATTTT
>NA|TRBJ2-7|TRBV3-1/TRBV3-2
CASSQEAAFYEQYF
TGTGCCAGCAGCCAAGAAGCTGCATTCTACGAGCAGTACTTC
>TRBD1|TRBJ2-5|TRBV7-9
CASSLAGTVEETQYF
TGTGCCAGCAGCTTAGCGGGGACAGTTGAAGAGACCCAGTACTTC
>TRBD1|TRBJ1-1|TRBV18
CASSRTGDTEAFF
TGTGCCAGCTCCCGGACAGGGGACACTGAAGCTTTCTTT
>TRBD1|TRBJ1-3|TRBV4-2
CASSPTGGGNTIYF
TGTGCCAGCAGCCCTACAGGGGGTGGAAACACCATATATTTT
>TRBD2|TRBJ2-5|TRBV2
CASPGAGGSQETQYF
TGTGCCTCCCCTGGAGCGGGAGGGAGCCAAGAGACCCAGTACTTC
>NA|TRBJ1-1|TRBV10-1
CASSDSVALPNTEAFF
TGCGCCAGCAGTGACTCCGTGGCCCTGCCGAACACTGAAGCTTTCTTT
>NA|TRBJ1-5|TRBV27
CASSLGAGGNQPQHF
TGTGCCAGCAGTTTAGGAGCAGGGGGCAATCAGCCCCAGCATTTT